These T cell receptor beta chains were read from a single sample in a study of resident and recirculating memory T cells in vitiligo. Sequencing used immunoSEQ multiplex PCR; TCRdb keeps in-frame clones, though not all of them. The sample records more than 65,000 clones, roughly 90% being singletons. Sample: blood. These receptors all stem from a male donor with vitiligo. Both conserved end residues are trimmed from each CDR3. Each record gives: CDR3 length, J gene, V gene, CDR3 protein.

10 | TRBJ1-1 | TRBV6-5 | ASSAGNTEAF
11 | TRBJ1-2 | TRBV7-9 | ASSLDGGWGYT
13 | TRBJ1-1 | TRBV2 | ASHITQGLNTEAF
11 | TRBJ1-2 | TRBV15 | ATSTDRGYGYT
11 | TRBJ1-2 | TRBV6-1 | ASTLKRRDGYT
11 | TRBJ1-4 | TRBV7-2 | ASSQTRAGKLF
14 | TRBJ1-6 | TRBV7-9 | ASSRQESSYNSPLH
16 | TRBJ1-5 | TRBV4-1 | ASSHGGTGGYSNQPQH
11 | TRBJ1-1 | TRBV5-1 | ASSWRENTEAF
12 | TRBJ2-3 | TRBV27 | ASSLEGQGDTQY
11 | TRBJ2-1 | TRBV29-1 | SGSIRAYNEQF
11 | TRBJ2-1 | TRBV10-3 | AIAGDSYNEQF
12 | TRBJ1-1 | TRBV4-3 | ASSPRQGNTEAF
11 | TRBJ1-2 | TRBV29-1 | SGQMGTDYGYT
17 | TRBJ2-1 | TRBV4-3 | ASSQEGGTGAQEYNEQF
10 | TRBJ2-3 | TRBV7-3 | ASSSPSGTQY
13 | TRBJ2-3 | TRBV13 | ASSSSGASDDTQY
16 | TRBJ2-3 | TRBV27 | ARETRGRVGGRTDTQY
12 | TRBJ2-1 | TRBV19 | ASLPGAGDNEQF
11 | TRBJ2-1 | TRBV4-3 | ASSQEGGGEQF
14 | TRBJ2-1 | TRBV4-3 | ASSQGTRNPPNEQF
12 | TRBJ1-5 | TRBV5-4 | ASSLAGGNQPQH
11 | TRBJ1-1 | TRBV5-4 | ASTLLGGTEAF
14 | TRBJ2-2 | TRBV4-1 | ASSLRWTGSPGELF
13 | TRBJ1-5 | TRBV2 | ASSEVGQGNQPQH
15 | TRBJ1-2 | TRBV15 | ATSRELQGRANYGYT
12 | TRBJ1-3 | TRBV25-1 | ASREAGSGNTIY
11 | TRBJ1-5 | TRBV15 | ATSDRGNQPQH
13 | TRBJ2-5 | TRBV28 | ASSPGTSGRETQY
12 | TRBJ1-2 | TRBV18 | ASSPYISYYGYT
13 | TRBJ2-2 | TRBV4-3 | ASSQIQGRTGELF
14 | TRBJ2-2 | TRBV12-5 | ASGLKGGPNTGELF
14 | TRBJ2-1 | TRBV7-8 | ASSIRQGGSYNEQF
13 | TRBJ2-3 | TRBV2 | ASSLSGGATDTQY
12 | TRBJ2-7 | TRBV19 | ASSTRTGSYEQY
11 | TRBJ2-5 | TRBV19 | ASASGVWETQY
10 | TRBJ1-5 | TRBV6-1 | ASSEASQPQH
12 | TRBJ2-7 | TRBV7-2 | ASSFTPSGYEQY
14 | TRBJ2-7 | TRBV2 | ASSAAPGQGVYEQY
13 | TRBJ2-3 | TRBV7-9 | ASSAGTGETDTQY
13 | TRBJ2-2 | TRBV2 | ASRARFLNTGELF
11 | TRBJ1-1 | TRBV12-5 | ASGSQGGTEAF
13 | TRBJ2-3 | TRBV29-1 | SVEVGAGGTDTQY
11 | TRBJ2-5 | TRBV25-1 | ASSEYNGETQY
14 | TRBJ2-4 | TRBV29-1 | SVESYSNSGKNIQY
16 | TRBJ2-1 | TRBV7-3 | ASSLTGTSGGALGEQF
11 | TRBJ2-7 | TRBV7-9 | ASSLQGVNEQY
13 | TRBJ2-2 | TRBV9 | ASSAQGAFTGELF
16 | TRBJ1-6 | TRBV5-1 | ASSLSRGPNSYNSPLH
11 | TRBJ1-2 | TRBV28 | ASSLDRVIGYT